The 19 T cell receptor beta chains below were found in one sample sequenced in a study of blood T cell repertoires in COVID-19. Clones were read by immunoSEQ multiplex PCR, and TCRdb kept only the in-frame ones, dropping some. The sample yields 110,000 or so clones, around 89% seen once. Sequencing was carried out using peripheral blood. The receptors derive from a human donor with acute or convalescent COVID-19. The donor label of this sample is uncertain.

The chain links TRBV2 to TRBJ1-4; the match to TRBD1 covers 8 bases. V shed 9 bases, J shed 4 bases, and the junction held 4 bases outside the gene matches. This CDR3 has 13 amino acids. Germline loops: CDR1 SNHLY, CDR2 FYNNEI. The CDR3 loop reads CARRQGINEKLFF. CDR3 in DNA: TGTGCCAGGAGACAGGGGATTAATGAAAAACTGTTTTTT.

The CDR3 bases are TGTGCCAGCAGCCAAGAGCCGGGACAGCCGAACACTGAAGCTTTCTTT. This sequence encodes CASSQEPGQPNTEAFF. The chain has TRBV14 and TRBJ1-1; 7 positions agree with TRBD1. Trimming cost V 0 bases and J 1 base; bases outside gene matches: 5. The length of the CDR3 is 16 residues. Germline-derived CDR1 and CDR2 are SGHDN and FVKESK.

The rearrangement joins TRBV6-4 to TRBJ2-3; unclear D gene. The CDR3 runs to 13 residues. V was shortened by 6 bases and J by 0 bases, with 7 bases between the two germline ends. Germline lookup yields CDR1 MRHNA and CDR2 SNTAGT. The CDR3 loop reads CASRESSTDTQYF. CDR3 in DNA: TGTGCCAGCAGGGAGTCTAGCACAGATACGCAGTATTTT.

The rearrangement uses TRBV2 and TRBJ2-5, with a possible D match to TRBD1 (6 bases). Germline V gene sequence: CDR1 SNHLY, CDR2 FYNNEI. This CDR3 spans 16 amino acids. The V end lost 3 bases, the J end lost 9 bases, and 23 bases lay between the germline ends. The CDR3 protein is CASSDRDIAVPRAQYF. In DNA, the CDR3 is TGTGCCAGCAGTGATAGGGACATTGCCGTCCCCAGGGCCCAGTACTTC.

This clone was recorded once. The chain couples TRBV18 to TRBJ1-1, with 10 bases matching TRBD1. This CDR3 comprises 16 residues. V gave up 4 bases and J gave up 0 bases; unmatched junction bases: 5. Germline-derived CDR1 and CDR2 are KGHSH and LQKENI. For the CDR3, the DNA is TGTGCCAGCTCACAGACCGGGACAGGGGTGAACACTGAAGCTTTCTTT. Its translation is CASSQTGTGVNTEAFF. The entire variable domain, with the rest obtained from reference TRBV18 and TRBJ1-1, is as follows: NAGVMQNPRHLVRRRGQEARLRCSPMKGHSHVYWYRQLPEEGLKFMVYLQKENIIDESGMPKERFSAEFPKEGPSILRIQQVVRGDSAAYFCASSQTGTGVNTEAFFGQGTRLTVV.

The chain is built from TRBV5-5 and TRBJ2-3, with D possibly TRBD1 on 6 matching bases. The germline V gene encodes CDR1 SGHKS and CDR2 YYEKEE (reference sequence). V was cut by 4 bases and J by 0 bases, with 15 bases left in between. The CDR3 covers 16 residues. The CDR3 spells CASSRRAGASTDTQYF. The CDR3 DNA reads as TGTGCCAGCAGCCGGCGGGCAGGGGCTAGCACAGATACGCAGTATTTT.

This chain joins TRBV28 and TRBJ1-2; the match to TRBD1 covers 8 bases. This CDR3 has 15 residues. The germline V gene encodes CDR1 MDHEN and CDR2 SYDVKM. Trimming took 6 bases from V and 2 from J; bases not matched to a gene: 8. Written as DNA, the CDR3 is TGTGCCAGCAGGTTACCGGGACAGGCAAACTATGGCTACACCTTC. The encoded protein is CASRLPGQANYGYTF.

This clone was seen once. This chain uses TRBV21-1 with TRBJ1-5; no check of the table's D call, TRBD1, against the DNA was made. TRBV21-1 is flagged as a pseudogene. The CDR3 consists of 15 residues. CDR3 amino acids: CASSRKQGSNQPQHF. The CDR3 nucleotides read TGTGCCAGCAGCAGAAAACAGGGGAGCAATCAGCCCCAGCATTTT.

The J gene is TRBJ1-1, the V gene TRBV25-1; TRBD1 matches 10 bases. The CDR3 runs 14 residues. Trimming removed 7 bases from V and 5 bases from J; junction bases left unmatched: 7. Germline V gene data show CDR1 as MGHDK and CDR2 as SYGVNS. The DNA of the CDR3 is TGTGCCAGCATGACAGGGGGCCAGTATACTGAAGCTTTCTTT. Protein sequence: CASMTGGQYTEAFF.

The V and J genes are TRBV13 and TRBJ2-2; D may be TRBD1 (5 bases). The CDR3 is 15 amino acids. Deletions cut 0 bases from V and 2 bases from J, with 7 bases between. Germline CDR1 reads PRHDT; CDR2 reads FYEKMQ (reference sequence). As DNA, the CDR3 is TGTGCCAGCAGCTTAGGGACAGCTAACACCGGGGAGCTGTTTTTT. It codes for CASSLGTANTGELFF. Full variable domain (remainder filled in from reference TRBV13 and TRBJ2-2): AAGVIQSPRHLIKEKRETATLKCYPIPRHDTVYWYQQGPGQDPQFLISFYEKMQSDKGSIPDRFSAQQFSDYHSELNMSSLELGDSALYFCASSLGTANTGELFFGEGSRLTVL.

This clone has more than one count but fewer than ten. CDR3 sequence reads: CASRQHRGPGNTIYF. CDR3 in DNA: TGTGCCAGCAGGCAGCACAGGGGGCCGGGAAACACCATATATTTT. The chain is built from TRBV28 and TRBJ1-3; 9 bases are a match to TRBD1. CDR1 and CDR2 (germline): MDHEN, SYDVKM. V gave up 6 bases and J gave up 4 bases; unmatched junction bases: 7. The CDR3 runs 15 residues.

V and J are TRBV3-1 (or the pseudogene TRBV3-2) and TRBJ1-4; D might be TRBD1 (6 bases). The V end lost 2 bases, the J end lost 6 bases, and 10 bases lay between the germline ends. Per the germline V gene, CDR1 is LGHDT and CDR2 is YNNKEL (reference sequence). The CDR3 length is 14 residues. The CDR3, as DNA: TGTGCCAGCAGCCAACGGTCAGGGGATGAAAAACTGTTTTTT. Its protein is CASSQRSGDEKLFF.

The chain employs TRBV11-2 and TRBJ2-2; 7 bases fit TRBD1. V gave up 4 bases and J gave up 1 base; unmatched junction bases: 3. Germline CDR1 and CDR2: SGHAT and FQNNGV. The CDR3 runs to 15 residues. The CDR3 reads CASSWDRLNTGELFF. DNA for the CDR3: TGTGCCAGCAGCTGGGACAGACTGAACACCGGGGAGCTGTTTTTT.

The chain recombines TRBV7-9 with TRBJ2-1; D is unresolved. The V end lost 3 bases, the J end lost 8 bases, and 17 bases lay between the germline ends. CDR1 is SEHNR, CDR2 FQNEAQ, per germline (reference sequence). This CDR3 region has 15 residues. CDR3 residues: CASSFRGQMGHEQFF. In DNA, the CDR3 is TGTGCCAGCAGCTTTCGTGGGCAGATGGGCCATGAGCAGTTCTTC.

The V and J genes are TRBV4-2 and TRBJ2-3; D unclear. Deletions cut 1 base from V and 2 bases from J, with 4 bases between. In germline, CDR1 is LGHNA, CDR2 YNFKEQ. CDR3 length equals 13 residues. CDR3 DNA: TGTGCCAGCAGCCAAGCCTTCACAGATACGCAGTATTTT. It yields the protein CASSQAFTDTQYF.

This chain connects TRBV6-5 to TRBJ2-1; 8 nucleotides match TRBD1. V was pared by 6 bases and J by 1 base, with 5 bases of the junction left unmatched. CDR3 length: 15 residues. Per germline, CDR1 MNHEY and CDR2 SVGAGI. Here the CDR3 reads CASSTGTGSYNEQFF. The CDR3 bases are TGTGCCAGCAGCACCGGGACAGGTTCCTACAATGAGCAGTTCTTC.

The rearrangement links TRBV18 to TRBJ1-1; 8 positions match TRBD1. The CDR3 consists of 13 residues. J gave up 4 bases and V 6 bases, and 4 bases lay outside the gene matches. Germline values: CDR1 KGHSH, CDR2 LQKENI. The chain's CDR3 is CASSSGQATEAFF. Written as DNA, the CDR3 is TGTGCCAGCTCGTCGGGACAGGCCACTGAAGCTTTCTTT.

V and J are TRBV7-2 and TRBJ2-1; maybe TRBD2 (5 bases). The CDR3 extends over 13 amino acids. The germline V and J ends were trimmed by 5 bases and 4 bases, with 9 bases remaining between them. The germline V gene has CDR1 SGHTA and CDR2 FQGNSA. CDR3 bases: TGTGCCAGCAGCGGAGCGGAGTACAATGAGCAGTTCTTC. Translation gives CASSGAEYNEQFF.

The J gene is TRBJ2-1, the V gene TRBV28; 11 bases align to TRBD2. The junction had 3 bases not matched to a gene; V was cut back by 6 bases and J by 2 bases. This CDR3 contains 15 residues. CDR1 is MDHEN and CDR2 is SYDVKM in the germline V gene. Here the CDR3 reads CASRLSGGAYNEQFF. The CDR3 DNA reads TGTGCCAGCAGACTTAGCGGGGGGGCCTACAATGAGCAGTTCTTC.